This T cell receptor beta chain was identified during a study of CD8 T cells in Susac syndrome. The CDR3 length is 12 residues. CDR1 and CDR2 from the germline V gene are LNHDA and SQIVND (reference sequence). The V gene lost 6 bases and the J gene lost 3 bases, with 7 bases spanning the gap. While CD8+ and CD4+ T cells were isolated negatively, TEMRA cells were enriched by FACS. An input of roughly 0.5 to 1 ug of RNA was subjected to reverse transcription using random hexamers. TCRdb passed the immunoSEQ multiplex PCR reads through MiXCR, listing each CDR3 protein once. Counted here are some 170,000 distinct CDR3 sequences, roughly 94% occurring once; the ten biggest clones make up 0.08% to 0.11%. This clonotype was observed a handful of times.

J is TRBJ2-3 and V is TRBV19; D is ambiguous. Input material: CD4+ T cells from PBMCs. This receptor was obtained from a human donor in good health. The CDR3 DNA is TGTGCCAGTAGCGCCTTAACAGATACGCAGTATTTT. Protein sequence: CASSALTDTQYF.